Listed here is a single TCR beta chain. The data derive from a study of T cell responses to AZD1222 COVID-19 vaccine. The CDR3 is made up of 14 amino acids. The V end was cut by 4 bases, the J end by 1 base, with 8 bases between. Germline CDR1 reads SGHTA; CDR2 reads FQGNSA. Libraries were prepared by immunoSEQ multiplex PCR; TCRdb keeps only in-frame clonotypes and omits some of them. This table has roughly 140,000 clones, 75% to 90% appearing once. This chain joins TRBV7-2 and TRBJ1-5, with D maybe TRBD1 (5 bases). The specimen comprised peripheral blood, sampled on day 0 of MenACWY control vaccination. The clonotype originates from an adult in good health. The CDR3 here is CASSSRDSNQPQHF. The CDR3 DNA reads TGTGCCAGCAGCTCCCGGGACAGCAATCAGCCCCAGCATTTT.